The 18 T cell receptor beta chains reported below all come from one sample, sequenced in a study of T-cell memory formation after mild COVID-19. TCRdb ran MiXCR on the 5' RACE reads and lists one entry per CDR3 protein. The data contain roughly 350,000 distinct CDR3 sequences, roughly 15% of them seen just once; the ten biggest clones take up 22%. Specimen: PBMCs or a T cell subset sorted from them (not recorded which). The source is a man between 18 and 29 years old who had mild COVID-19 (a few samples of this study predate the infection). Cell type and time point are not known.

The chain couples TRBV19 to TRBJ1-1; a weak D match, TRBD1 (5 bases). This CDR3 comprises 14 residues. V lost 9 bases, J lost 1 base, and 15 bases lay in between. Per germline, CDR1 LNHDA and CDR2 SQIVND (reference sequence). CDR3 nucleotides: TGTGCCAGCGAGAAAGGGCAGGGGAACACTGAAGCTTTCTTT. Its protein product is CASEKGQGNTEAFF.

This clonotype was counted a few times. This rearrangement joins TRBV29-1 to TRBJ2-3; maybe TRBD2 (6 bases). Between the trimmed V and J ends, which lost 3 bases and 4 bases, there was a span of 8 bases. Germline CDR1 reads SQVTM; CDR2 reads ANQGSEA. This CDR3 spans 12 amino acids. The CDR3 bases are TGCAGCGTTGAGCGGGGCCCAGATACGCAGTATTTT. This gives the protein CSVERGPDTQYF.

CDR3 in DNA: TGTGCCAGCGGGACTAGCGGGGGGGTTGAGCAGTTCTTC. Translated: CASGTSGGVEQFF. The chain links TRBV28 to TRBJ2-1; the match to TRBD2 covers 16 bases. Germline V gene lookup returns CDR1 MDHEN and CDR2 SYDVKM. The CDR3 totals 13 residues. V trimming: 8 bases; J trimming: 9 bases; junction bases outside the gene matches: 1.

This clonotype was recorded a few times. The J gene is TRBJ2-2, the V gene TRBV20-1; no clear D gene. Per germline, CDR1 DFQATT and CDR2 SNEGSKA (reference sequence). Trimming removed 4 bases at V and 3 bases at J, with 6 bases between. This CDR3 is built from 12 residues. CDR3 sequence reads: CSAKPYTGELFF. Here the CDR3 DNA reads TGCAGTGCTAAGCCTTACACCGGGGAGCTGTTTTTT.

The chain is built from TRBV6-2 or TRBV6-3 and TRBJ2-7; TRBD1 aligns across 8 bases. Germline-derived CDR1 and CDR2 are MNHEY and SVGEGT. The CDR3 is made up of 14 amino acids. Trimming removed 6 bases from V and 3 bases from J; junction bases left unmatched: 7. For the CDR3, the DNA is TGTGCCAGCAGAAGGACAGGGCACCTCTACGAGCAGTACGTC. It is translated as CASRRTGHLYEQYV.

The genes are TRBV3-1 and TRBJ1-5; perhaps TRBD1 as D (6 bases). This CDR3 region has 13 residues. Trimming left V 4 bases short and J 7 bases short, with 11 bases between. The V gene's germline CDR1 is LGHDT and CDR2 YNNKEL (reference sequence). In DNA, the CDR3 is TGTGCCAGCAGCCCAGGGGTAAGACAGCCCCAGCATTTT. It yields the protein CASSPGVRQPQHF. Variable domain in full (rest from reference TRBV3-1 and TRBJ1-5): DTAVSQTPKYLVTQMGNDKSIKCEQNLGHDTMYWYKQDSKKFLKIMFSYNNKELIINETVPNRFSPKSPDKAHLNLHINSLELGDSAVYFCASSPGVRQPQHFGDGTRLSIL.

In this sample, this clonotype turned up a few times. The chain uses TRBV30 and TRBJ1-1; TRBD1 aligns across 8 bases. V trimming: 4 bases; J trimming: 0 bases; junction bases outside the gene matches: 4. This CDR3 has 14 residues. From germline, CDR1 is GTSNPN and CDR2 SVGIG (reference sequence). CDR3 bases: TGTGCCTGGAATCGACAGGGGCTGAACACTGAAGCTTTCTTT. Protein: CAWNRQGLNTEAFF. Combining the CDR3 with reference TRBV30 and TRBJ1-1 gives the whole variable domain SQTIHQWPATLVQPVGSPLSLECTVEGTSNPNLYWYRQAAGRGLQLLFYSVGIGQISSEVPQNLSASRPQDRQFILSSKKLLLSDSGFYLCAWNRQGLNTEAFFGQGTRLTVV.

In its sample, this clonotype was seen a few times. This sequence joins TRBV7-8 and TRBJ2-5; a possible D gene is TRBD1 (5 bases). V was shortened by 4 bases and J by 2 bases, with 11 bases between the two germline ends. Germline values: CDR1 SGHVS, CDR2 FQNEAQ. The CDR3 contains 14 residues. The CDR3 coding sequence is TGTGCCAGCAGCTCAGTGACAGCGCAAGAGACCCAGTACTTC. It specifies CASSSVTAQETQYF. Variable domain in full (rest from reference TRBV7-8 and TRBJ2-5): GAGVSQSPRYKVAKRGQDVALRCDPISGHVSLFWYQQALGQGPEFLTYFQNEAQLDKSGLPSDRFFAERPEGSVSTLKIQRTQQEDSAVYLCASSSVTAQETQYFGPGTRLLVL.

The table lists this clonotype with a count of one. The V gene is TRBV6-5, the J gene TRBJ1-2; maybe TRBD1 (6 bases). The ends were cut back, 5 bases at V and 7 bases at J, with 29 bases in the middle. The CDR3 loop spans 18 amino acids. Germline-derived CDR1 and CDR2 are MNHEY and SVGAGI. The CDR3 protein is CASSRSQGSAEGRGGYTF. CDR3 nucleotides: TGTGCCAGCAGTCGAAGTCAGGGGTCGGCGGAGGGGCGCGGTGGCTACACCTTC.

CDR3 in DNA: TGTGCCAGCAGTTTGCGACAGGGCATGTTTTTT. It encodes CASSLRQGMFF. The V and J genes are TRBV28 and TRBJ1-4, with 7 nucleotides matching TRBD1. The CDR3 runs to 11 residues. V dropped 3 bases and J dropped 15; count of bases not matched to a gene: 4. The germline CDR1 and CDR2 sequences are MDHEN and SYDVKM.

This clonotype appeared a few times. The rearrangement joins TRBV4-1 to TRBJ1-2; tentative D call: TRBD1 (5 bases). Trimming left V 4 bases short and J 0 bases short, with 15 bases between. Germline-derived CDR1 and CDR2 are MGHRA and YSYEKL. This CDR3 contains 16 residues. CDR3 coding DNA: TGCGCCAGCAGCCCAGGCTACGGGGCTTCTAACTATGGCTACACCTTC. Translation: CASSPGYGASNYGYTF.

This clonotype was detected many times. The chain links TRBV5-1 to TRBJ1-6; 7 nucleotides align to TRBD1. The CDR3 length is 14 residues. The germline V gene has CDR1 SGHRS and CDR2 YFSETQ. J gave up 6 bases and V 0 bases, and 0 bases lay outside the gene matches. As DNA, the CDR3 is TGCGCCAGCAGCTTGGACAGGGGTAATTCACCCCTCCACTTT. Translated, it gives CASSLDRGNSPLHF. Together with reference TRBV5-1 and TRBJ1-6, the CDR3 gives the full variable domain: KAGVTQTPRYLIKTRGQQVTLSCSPISGHRSVSWYQQTPGQGLQFLFEYFSETQRNKGNFPGRFSGRQFSNSRSEMNVSTLELGDSALYLCASSLDRGNSPLHFGNGTRLTVT.

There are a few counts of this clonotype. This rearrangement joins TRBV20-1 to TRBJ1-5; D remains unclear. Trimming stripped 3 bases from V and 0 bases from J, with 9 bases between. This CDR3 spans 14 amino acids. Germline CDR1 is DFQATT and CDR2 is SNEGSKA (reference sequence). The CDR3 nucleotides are TGCAGTGCTAGTGGTCCCAATAGCAATCAGCCCCAGCATTTT. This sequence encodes CSASGPNSNQPQHF.

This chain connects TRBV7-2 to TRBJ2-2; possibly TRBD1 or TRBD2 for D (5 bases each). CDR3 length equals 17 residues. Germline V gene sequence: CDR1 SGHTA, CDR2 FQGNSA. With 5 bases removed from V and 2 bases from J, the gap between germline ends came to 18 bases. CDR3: CASSPRGGWANTGELFF. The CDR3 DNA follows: TGTGCCAGCAGCCCGCGTGGGGGATGGGCAAACACCGGGGAGCTGTTTTTT.

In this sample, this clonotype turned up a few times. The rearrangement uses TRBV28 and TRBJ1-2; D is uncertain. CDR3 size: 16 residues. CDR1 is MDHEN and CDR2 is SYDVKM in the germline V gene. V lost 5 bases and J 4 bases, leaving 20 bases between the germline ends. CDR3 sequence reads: CASSPSPWRKSYGYTF. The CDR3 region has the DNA TGTGCCAGCAGTCCGTCCCCATGGAGGAAGAGCTATGGCTACACCTTC.

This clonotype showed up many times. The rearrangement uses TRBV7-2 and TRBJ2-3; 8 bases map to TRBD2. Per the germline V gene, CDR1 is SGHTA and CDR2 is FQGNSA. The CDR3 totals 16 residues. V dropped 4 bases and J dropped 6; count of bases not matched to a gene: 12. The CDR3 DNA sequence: TGTGCCAGCAGCTCAATCGGGGGTAGCGGGGTCGATACGCAGTATTTT. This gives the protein CASSSIGGSGVDTQYF.

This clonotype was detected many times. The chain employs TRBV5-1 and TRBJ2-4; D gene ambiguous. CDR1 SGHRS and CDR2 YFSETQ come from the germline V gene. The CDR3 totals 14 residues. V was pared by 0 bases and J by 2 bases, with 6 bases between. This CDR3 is CASSLDSTKNIQYF. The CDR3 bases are TGCGCCAGCAGCTTGGACTCTACCAAAAACATTCAGTACTTC.

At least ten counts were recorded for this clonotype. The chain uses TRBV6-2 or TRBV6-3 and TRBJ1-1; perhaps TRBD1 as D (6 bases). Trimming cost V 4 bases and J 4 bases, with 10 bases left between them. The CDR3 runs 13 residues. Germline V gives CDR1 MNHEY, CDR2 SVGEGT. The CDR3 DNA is TGTGCCAGCAGTTCAGGGGTCGGCACTGAAGCTTTCTTT. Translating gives CASSSGVGTEAFF.